A selection of T cell receptor beta chains follows, all from one sample in a study of OX40 agonist ivuxolimab in advanced cancers. The method was immunoSEQ multiplex PCR; TCRdb's version includes in-frame clones alone and lacks a portion of them. The repertoire holds under 80,000 clones, with about nine tenths as singletons. The sequences come from CD4+ or CD8+ T cells sorted from blood, collected in a trial of the OX40 agonist ivuxolimab. Source of these receptors: an adult with an advanced solid tumor such as melanoma, head and neck, liver or kidney cancer. Both conserved end residues are part of each CDR3. Fields, in order: V gene, CDR3 protein.

TRBV5-1 CASSSGATGGELFF
TRBV10-3 CAINPGQGLHEQYF
TRBV19 CASSIGQGNTGELFF
TRBV6-6 CASSYEDGPLHF
TRBV5-6 CASSRYETVTYEQYF
TRBV18 CASSPPAQGQGKLFF
TRBV29-1 CSALVNSYEQYF
TRBV5-1 CASSSGTEETEAFF
TRBV11-2 CASSLYQETQYF
TRBV7-6 CASSFPTGPSNQPQHF
TRBV6-1 CASSEMEQMGTQYF
TRBV5-6 CASTRTGGNTGELFF
TRBV5-5 CASSLGPGSSNQPQHF
TRBV15 CATSRGLTQETQYF
TRBV19 CASSIGGTGLSGNTIYF
TRBV7-9 CASSPASTNTGELFF
TRBV14 CASSPGLAGVDEQFF
TRBV27 CASSPSGTGLLGSGRTNTGELFF
TRBV27 CASSWGRGYGYTF
TRBV7-2 CAGAAQGQRQETQYF
TRBV11-2 CASSLGAGGVTDTQYF
TRBV9 CASSTHELAGGPDEQFF
TRBV5-1 CASSPGQTANTGELFF
TRBV6-5 CASSYERQGVKGYTF
TRBV6-5 CASSSQGADQPQHF
TRBV18 CASSPTGGREKPQHF
TRBV2 CASTPTPGANVLTF
TRBV11-3 CASSPGGSGANVLTF
TRBV11-2 CASSLPSSPEAFF
TRBV5-6 CASSFSGGVGYF
TRBV5-6 CASSLALESSGANVLTF
TRBV30 CASGREINTYTQYF
TRBV9 CASSTGGVLTEAFF
TRBV6-5 CASRKPGQVDEKLFF
TRBV7-9 CASSLAFQRETQYF
TRBV28 CAIMTGRGGPQHF
TRBV27 CASSPLEQGLGNTIYF
TRBV30 CACRGGRTEAFF
TRBV30 CAWRDGSYEQYF
TRBV5-1 CASTSTGGNEKLFF
TRBV15 CATSRDRGRGLGGYTF
TRBV7-2 CASSPRTSGVSDTQYF
TRBV19 CASKEPGSKTQYF
TRBV10-3 CAISPRGQSPYNEQFF
TRBV6-1 CASPGQGLRGNTIYF